This TCR beta chain was documented in a study of T-cell reconstitution after alpha-beta-depleted transplantation in children. Preparation of the TCRbeta library involved a method that used unique molecular identifiers. TCRdb recomputed calls from the PCR reads with MiXCR, one row per CDR3 protein. The table records roughly 610,000 distinct CDR3 sequences, about 10% of them present only once. Per the germline V gene, CDR1 is SGHAT and CDR2 is FQNNGV. CDR3 length: 14 amino acids. The V gene lost 1 base and the J gene lost 3 bases, with 6 bases spanning the gap. The chain links TRBV11-2 to TRBJ2-2; D call uncertain. This receptor was identified in a human donor who donated a stem cell graft to a child with acute myeloid leukemia. The sequences come from PBMCs from the stem cell graft donor, collected from the stem cell graft. The CDR3 is CASSLVGYTGELFF. In DNA form, the CDR3 reads TGTGCCAGCAGCTTAGTCGGATACACCGGGGAGCTGTTTTTT.